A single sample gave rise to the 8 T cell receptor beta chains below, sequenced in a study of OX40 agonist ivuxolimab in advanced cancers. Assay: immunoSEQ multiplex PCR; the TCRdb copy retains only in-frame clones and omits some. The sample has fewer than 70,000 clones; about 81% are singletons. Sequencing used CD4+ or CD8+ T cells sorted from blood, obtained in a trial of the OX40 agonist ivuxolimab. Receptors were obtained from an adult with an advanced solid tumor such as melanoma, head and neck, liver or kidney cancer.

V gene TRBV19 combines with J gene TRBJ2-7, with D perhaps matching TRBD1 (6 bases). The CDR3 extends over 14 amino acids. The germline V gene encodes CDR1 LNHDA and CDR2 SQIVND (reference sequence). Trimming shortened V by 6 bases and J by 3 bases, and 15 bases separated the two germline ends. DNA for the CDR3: TGTGCCAGTAGCCCGGGACAAGTCAGCTACGAGCAGTACTTC. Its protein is CASSPGQVSYEQYF.

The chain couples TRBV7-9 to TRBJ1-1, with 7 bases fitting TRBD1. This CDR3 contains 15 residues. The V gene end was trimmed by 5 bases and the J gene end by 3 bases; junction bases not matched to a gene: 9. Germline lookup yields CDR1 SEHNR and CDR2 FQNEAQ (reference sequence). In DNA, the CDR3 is TGTGCCAGCAGCCCCCGACAGGGCTTAGACACTGAAGCTTTCTTT. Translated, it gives CASSPRQGLDTEAFF. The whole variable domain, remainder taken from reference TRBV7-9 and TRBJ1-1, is DTGVSQNPRHKITKRGQNVTFRCDPISEHNRLYWYRQTLGQGPEFLTYFQNEAQLEKSRLLSDRFSAERPKGSFSTLEIQRTEQGDSAMYLCASSPRQGLDTEAFFGQGTRLTVV.

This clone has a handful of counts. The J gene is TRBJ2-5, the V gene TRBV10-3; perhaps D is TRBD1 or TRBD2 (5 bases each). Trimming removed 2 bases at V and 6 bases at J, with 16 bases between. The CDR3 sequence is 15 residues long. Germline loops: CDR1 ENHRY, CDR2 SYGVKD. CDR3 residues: CAISEAGWDEKTQYF. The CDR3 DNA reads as TGTGCCATCAGTGAGGCAGGGTGGGACGAAAAGACCCAGTACTTC.

CDR3 region: CASSLAGGSWETQYF. The CDR3 nucleotides read TGTGCCAGCAGCTTAGCGGGGGGCTCCTGGGAGACCCAGTACTTC. The chain joins TRBV7-8 to TRBJ2-5; D could derive from TRBD1 or TRBD2 (6 bases each). This CDR3 has 15 residues. Germline V gene lookup returns CDR1 SGHVS and CDR2 FQNEAQ. V dropped 0 bases and J dropped 5 bases, with 13 bases sitting between them.

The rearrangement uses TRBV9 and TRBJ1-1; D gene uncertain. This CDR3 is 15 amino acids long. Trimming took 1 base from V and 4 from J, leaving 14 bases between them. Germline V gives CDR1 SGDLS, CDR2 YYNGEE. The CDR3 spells CASSVHALGFTEAFF. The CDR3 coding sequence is TGTGCCAGCAGCGTACACGCGTTAGGGTTCACTGAAGCTTTCTTT.

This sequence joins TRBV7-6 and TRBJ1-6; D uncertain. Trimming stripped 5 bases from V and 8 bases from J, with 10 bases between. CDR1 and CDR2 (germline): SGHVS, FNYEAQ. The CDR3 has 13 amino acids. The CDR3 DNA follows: TGTGCCAGCAGCGTTAATTTCGATTCACCCCTCCACTTT. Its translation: CASSVNFDSPLHF.

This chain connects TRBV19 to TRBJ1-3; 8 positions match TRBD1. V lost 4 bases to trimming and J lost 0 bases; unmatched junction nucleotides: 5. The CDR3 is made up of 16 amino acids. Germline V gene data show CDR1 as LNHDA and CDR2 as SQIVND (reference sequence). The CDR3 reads CASSKGQASSGNTIYF. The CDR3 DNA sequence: TGTGCCAGTAGTAAGGGACAGGCCAGCTCTGGAAACACCATATATTTT.

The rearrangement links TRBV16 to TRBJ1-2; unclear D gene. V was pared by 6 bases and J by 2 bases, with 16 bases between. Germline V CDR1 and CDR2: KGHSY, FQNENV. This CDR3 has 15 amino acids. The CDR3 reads CASSTTQTGNYGYTF. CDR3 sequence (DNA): TGTGCCAGCAGTACCACCCAGACCGGGAACTATGGCTACACCTTC.